The T cell receptor beta chain described here comes from a study of T cell repertoires in cytomegalovirus infection. Study context: Both recently identified HLA-C-restricted and well-studied HLA-B-restricted CMV epitopes were used in the study. Indicated by public TCR beta signatures were CMV infection and matching HLA type.

Germline V lookup: CDR1 MNHEY, CDR2 SMNVEV (reference sequence). V was pared by 8 bases and J by 5 bases, with 8 bases of the junction left unmatched. This CDR3 region has 13 residues. This clonotype was seen a handful of times. Its antigen is as yet unknown. Using its own MiXCR run on the reads, TCRdb lists one record per CDR3 protein. This sample carries 830,000 or so distinct CDR3 sequences, over 25% of them seen once, and the ten largest clones take about an eighth. Notes on the study in general: Summed frequency of shared TCR beta families picked out CMV carriers who also had the relevant HLA. Clonotypes of TCR beta that were HLA-C-restricted and CMV-specific dominated the ex vivo response.

V is TRBV27 and J is TRBJ2-5; 7 nucleotides agree with TRBD2. The receptor's source is a human donor in good health (CMV status not recorded). Some clones in this sample may be carry-over from other donors' samples. The source material was cultured CD8+ T cells from PBMCs, sampled from culture after CMV antigen stimulation. Written as DNA, the CDR3 is TGTGCCAGCGGGAGGGGTGGCCCCGAGACCCAGTACTTC. Its translation: CASGRGGPETQYF.